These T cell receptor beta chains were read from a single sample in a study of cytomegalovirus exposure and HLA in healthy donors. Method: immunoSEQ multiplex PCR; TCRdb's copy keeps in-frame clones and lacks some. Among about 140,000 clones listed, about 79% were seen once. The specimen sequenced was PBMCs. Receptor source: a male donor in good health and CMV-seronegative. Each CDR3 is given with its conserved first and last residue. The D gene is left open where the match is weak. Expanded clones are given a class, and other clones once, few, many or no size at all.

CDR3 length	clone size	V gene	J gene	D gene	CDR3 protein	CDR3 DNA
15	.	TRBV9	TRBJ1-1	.	CASSVVGGRNTEAFF	TGTGCCAGCAGCGTAGTTGGGGGCCGGAACACTGAAGCTTTCTTT
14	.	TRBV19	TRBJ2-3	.	CASSISGRPDTQYF	TGTGCCAGTAGTATTTCCGGGAGACCAGATACGCAGTATTTT
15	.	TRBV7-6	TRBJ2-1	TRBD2	CASRRTSGSINEQFF	TGTGCCAGCAGGCGGACTAGCGGGAGTATCAATGAGCAGTTCTTC
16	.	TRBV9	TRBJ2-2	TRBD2	CASSVSSGSWSGELFF	TGTGCCAGCAGCGTAAGTAGCGGGAGTTGGAGCGGGGAGCTGTTTTTT
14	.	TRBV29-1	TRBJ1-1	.	CSVRTRLRGTEAFF	TGCAGCGTGAGGACAAGGCTTAGGGGCACTGAAGCTTTCTTT
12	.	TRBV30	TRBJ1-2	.	CAWSPRDYGYTF	TGTGCCTGGAGTCCACGGGACTATGGCTACACCTTC
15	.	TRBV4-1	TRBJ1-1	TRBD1	CASSPSQGLGTEAFF	TGCGCCAGCAGCCCTTCACAGGGGCTGGGGACTGAAGCTTTCTTT
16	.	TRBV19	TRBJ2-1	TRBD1	CASGDRVILGYNEQFF	TGTGCCAGCGGGGACAGGGTAATCTTGGGTTACAATGAGCAGTTCTTC
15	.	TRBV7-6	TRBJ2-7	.	CASSLYDRQTYEQYF	TGTGCCAGCAGCTTATATGACAGGCAAACCTACGAGCAGTACTTC
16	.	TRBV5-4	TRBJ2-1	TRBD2	CASSLEGLADYNEQFF	TGTGCCAGCAGCTTGGAGGGGCTAGCGGATTACAATGAGCAGTTCTTC
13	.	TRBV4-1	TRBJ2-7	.	CASSQEDFYEQYF	TGCGCCAGCAGCCAAGAAGACTTCTACGAGCAGTACTTC
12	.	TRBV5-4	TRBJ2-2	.	CASSLASGELFF	TGTGCCAGCAGCTTGGCTTCCGGGGAGCTGTTTTTT
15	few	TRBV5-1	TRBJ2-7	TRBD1	CASSLGTGKTYEQYF	TGCGCCAGCAGCTTGGGGACAGGGAAAACCTACGAGCAGTACTTC
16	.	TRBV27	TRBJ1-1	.	CASSHTGLNLNTESFF	TGTGCCAGCAGCCACACGGGACTTAATTTGAACACTGAATCTTTCTTT
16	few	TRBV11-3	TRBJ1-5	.	CASSSRTGNGDQPQHF	TGTGCCAGCAGCTCCCGCACAGGGAACGGTGATCAGCCCCAGCATTTT
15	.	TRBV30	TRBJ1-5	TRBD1	CAWNNPDRGTQPQHF	TGTGCCTGGAATAATCCGGACAGGGGGACTCAGCCCCAGCATTTT
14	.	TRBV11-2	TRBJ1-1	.	CASSLGQWGTEAFF	TGTGCCAGCAGCCTCGGACAGTGGGGCACTGAAGCTTTCTTT
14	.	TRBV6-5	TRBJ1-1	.	CASSYSPVITEAFF	TGTGCCAGCAGTTACTCCCCGGTGATCACTGAAGCTTTCTTT
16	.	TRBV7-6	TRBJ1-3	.	CASSSPGSGSGNTIYF	TGTGCCAGCAGCTCCCCGGGAAGTGGCTCTGGAAACACCATATATTTT
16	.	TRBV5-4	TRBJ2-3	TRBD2	CASSLLSGGGTDTQYF	TGTGCCAGCAGCTTGCTTTCGGGGGGGGGCACAGATACGCAGTATTTT
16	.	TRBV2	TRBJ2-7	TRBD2	CACSSGLAGVVYEQYF	TGTGCCTGCTCCTCAGGACTAGCGGGAGTAGTCTACGAGCAGTACTTC
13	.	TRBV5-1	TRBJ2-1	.	CASSLASLNEQFF	TGCGCCAGCAGCTTGGCAAGCTTGAATGAGCAGTTCTTC
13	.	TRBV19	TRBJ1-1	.	CASFDIMNTEAFF	TGTGCCAGTTTCGACATTATGAACACTGAAGCTTTCTTT
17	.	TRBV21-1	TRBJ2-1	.	CASSKEVGLAGENEQFF	TGTGCCAGCAGCAAAGAAGTAGGACTAGCGGGAGAGAATGAGCAGTTCTTC